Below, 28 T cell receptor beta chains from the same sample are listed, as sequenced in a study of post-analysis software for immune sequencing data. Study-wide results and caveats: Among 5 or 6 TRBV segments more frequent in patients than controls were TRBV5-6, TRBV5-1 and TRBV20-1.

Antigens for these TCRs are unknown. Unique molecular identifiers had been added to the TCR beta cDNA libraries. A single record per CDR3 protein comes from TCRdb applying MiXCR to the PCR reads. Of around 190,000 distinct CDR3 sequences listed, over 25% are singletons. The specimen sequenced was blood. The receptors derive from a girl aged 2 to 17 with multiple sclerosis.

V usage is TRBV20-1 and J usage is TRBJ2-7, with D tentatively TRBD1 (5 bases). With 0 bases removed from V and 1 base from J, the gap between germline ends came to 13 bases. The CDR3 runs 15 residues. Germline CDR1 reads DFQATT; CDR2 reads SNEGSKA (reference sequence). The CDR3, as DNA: TGCAGTGCTAGAGACTGGCAGGGCCGGTCCTACGAGCAGTACTTC. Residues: CSARDWQGRSYEQYF.

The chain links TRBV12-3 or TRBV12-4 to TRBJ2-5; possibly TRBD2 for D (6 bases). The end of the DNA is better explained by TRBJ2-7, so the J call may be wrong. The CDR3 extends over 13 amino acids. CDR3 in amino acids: CASRSSVLGEQYF. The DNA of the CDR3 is TGTGCCAGCAGATCTAGCGTCCTGGGCGAGCAGTACTTC.

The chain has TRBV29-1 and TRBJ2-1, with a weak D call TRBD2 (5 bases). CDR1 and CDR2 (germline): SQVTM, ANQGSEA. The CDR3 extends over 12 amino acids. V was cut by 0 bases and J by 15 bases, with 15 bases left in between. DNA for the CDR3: TGCAGCGTTGAAGATGGTAGCGATTATCGGTTCTTC. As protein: CSVEDGSDYRFF.

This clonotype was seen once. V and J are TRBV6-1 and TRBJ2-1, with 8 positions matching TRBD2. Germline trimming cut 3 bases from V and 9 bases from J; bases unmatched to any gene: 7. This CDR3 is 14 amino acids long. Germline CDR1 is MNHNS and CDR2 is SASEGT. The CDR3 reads CASSEGLDVSEQFF. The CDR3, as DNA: TGTGCCAGCAGTGAGGGACTAGACGTGAGTGAGCAGTTCTTC.

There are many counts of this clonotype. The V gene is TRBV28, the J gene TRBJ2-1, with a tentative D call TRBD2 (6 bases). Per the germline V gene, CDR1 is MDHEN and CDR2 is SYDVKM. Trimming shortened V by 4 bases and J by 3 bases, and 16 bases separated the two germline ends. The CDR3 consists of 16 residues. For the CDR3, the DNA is TGTGCCAGCAGTTCCATTAATAGCGGACGCTACAATGAGCAGTTCTTC. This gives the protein CASSSINSGRYNEQFF.

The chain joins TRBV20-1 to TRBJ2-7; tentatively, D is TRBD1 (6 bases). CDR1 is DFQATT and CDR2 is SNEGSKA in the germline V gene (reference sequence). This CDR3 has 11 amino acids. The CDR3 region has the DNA TGCAGGGTCCGCAGGGGCAACGAGCAGTACTTC. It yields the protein CRVRRGNEQYF.

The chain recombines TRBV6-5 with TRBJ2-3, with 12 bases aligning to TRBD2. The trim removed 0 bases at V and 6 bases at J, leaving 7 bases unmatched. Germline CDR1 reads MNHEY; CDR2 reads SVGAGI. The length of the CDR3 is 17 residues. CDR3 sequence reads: CASSYSASGGAGDTQYF. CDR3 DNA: TGTGCCAGCAGTTACTCGGCTAGCGGGGGGGCCGGGGATACGCAGTATTTT.

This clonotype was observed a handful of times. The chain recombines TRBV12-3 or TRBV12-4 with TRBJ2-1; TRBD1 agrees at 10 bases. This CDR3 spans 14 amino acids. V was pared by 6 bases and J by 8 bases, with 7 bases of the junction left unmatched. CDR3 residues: CASRPTGGPHEQFF. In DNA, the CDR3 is TGTGCCAGCAGGCCGACAGGGGGCCCCCATGAGCAGTTCTTC.

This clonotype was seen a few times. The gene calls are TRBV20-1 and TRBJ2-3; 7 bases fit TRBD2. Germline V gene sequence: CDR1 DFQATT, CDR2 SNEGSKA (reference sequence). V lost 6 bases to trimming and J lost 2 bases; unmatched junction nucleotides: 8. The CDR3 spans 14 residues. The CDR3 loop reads CSARTGGATDTQYF. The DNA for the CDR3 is TGCAGTGCCCGAACGGGGGGAGCCACAGATACGCAGTATTTT.

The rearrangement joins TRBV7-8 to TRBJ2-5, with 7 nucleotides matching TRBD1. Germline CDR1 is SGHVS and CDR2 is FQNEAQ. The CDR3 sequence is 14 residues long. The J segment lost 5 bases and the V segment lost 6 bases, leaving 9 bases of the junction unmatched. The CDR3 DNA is TGTGCCAGCAGGCTACCGACAGGGCGGGAGACCCAGTACTTC. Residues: CASRLPTGRETQYF.

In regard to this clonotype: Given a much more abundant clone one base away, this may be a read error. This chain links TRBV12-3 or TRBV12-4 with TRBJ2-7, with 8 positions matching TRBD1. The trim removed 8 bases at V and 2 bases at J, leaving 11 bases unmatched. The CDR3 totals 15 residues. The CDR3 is CASGPTGELPYEQYF. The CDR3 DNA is TGTGCCAGCGGCCCGACAGGGGAGCTCCCCTACGAGCAGTACTTC.

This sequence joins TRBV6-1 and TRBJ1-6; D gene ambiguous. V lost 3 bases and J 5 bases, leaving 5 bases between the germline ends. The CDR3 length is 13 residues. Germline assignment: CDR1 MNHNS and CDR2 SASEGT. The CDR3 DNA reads TGTGCCAGCAGTGAGACCAATAATTCACCCCTCCACTTT. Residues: CASSETNNSPLHF.

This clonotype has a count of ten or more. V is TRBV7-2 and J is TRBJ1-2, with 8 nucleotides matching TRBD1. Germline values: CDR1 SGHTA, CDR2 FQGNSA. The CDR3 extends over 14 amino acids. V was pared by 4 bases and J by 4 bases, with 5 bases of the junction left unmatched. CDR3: CASSSGGFGYGYTF. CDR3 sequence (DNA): TGTGCCAGCAGCTCAGGGGGCTTCGGCTATGGCTACACCTTC.

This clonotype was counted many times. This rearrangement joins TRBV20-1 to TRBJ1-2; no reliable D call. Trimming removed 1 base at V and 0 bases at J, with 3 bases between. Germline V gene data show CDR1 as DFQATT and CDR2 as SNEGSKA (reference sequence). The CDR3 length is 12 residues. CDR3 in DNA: TGCAGTGCTAGAGCATCTAACTATGGCTACACCTTC. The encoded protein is CSARASNYGYTF.

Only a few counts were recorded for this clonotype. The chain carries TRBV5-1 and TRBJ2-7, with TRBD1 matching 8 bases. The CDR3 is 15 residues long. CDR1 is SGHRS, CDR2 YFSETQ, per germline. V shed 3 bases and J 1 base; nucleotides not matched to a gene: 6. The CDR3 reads CASSSPGTGSYEQYF. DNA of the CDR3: TGCGCCAGCAGCTCCCCCGGGACAGGTTCCTACGAGCAGTACTTC.

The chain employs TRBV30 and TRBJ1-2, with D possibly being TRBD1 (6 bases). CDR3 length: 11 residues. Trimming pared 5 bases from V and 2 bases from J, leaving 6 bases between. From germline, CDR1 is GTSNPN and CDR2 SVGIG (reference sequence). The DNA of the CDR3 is TGTGCCTGGGGACAGAACTATGGCTACACCTTC. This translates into CAWGQNYGYTF.

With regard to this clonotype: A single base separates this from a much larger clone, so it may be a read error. DNA for the CDR3: TGTGCCAGCAGCCTGGGACAGGAGTCAGAAGCTTTCTTT. Translation: CASSLGQESEAFF. The rearrangement uses TRBV6-5 and TRBJ1-1; TRBD1 matches at 8 bases. The CDR3 consists of 13 residues. Germline V lookup: CDR1 MNHEY, CDR2 SVGAGI. J gave up 8 bases and V 6 bases, and 8 bases lay outside the gene matches.

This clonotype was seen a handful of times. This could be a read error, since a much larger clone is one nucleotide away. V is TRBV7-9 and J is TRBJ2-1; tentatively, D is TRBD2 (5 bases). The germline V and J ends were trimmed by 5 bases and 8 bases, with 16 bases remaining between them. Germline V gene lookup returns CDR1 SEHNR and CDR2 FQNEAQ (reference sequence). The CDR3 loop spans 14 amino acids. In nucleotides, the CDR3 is TGTGCCAGCAGCCCGGATCAGGAGGACGATGAGCAGTTCTTC. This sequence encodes CASSPDQEDDEQFF.

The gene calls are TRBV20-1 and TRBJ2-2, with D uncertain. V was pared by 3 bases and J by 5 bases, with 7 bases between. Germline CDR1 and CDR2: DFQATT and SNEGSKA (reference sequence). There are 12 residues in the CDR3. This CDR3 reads CSASGETGELFF. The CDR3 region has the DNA TGCAGTGCTAGTGGAGAGACCGGGGAGCTGTTTTTT.

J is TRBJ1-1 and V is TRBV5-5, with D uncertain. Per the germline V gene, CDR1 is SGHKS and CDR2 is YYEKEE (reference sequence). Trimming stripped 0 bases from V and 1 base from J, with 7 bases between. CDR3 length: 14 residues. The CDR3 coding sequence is TGTGCCAGCAGCTTGGGGGAGAAGAACACTGAAGCTTTCTTT. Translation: CASSLGEKNTEAFF.

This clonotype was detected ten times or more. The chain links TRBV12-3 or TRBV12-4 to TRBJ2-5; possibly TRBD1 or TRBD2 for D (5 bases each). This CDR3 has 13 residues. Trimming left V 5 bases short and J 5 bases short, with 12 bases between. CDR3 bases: TGTGCCAGCAGTCGGGACCGTGGCGAGACCCAGTACTTC. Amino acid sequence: CASSRDRGETQYF.

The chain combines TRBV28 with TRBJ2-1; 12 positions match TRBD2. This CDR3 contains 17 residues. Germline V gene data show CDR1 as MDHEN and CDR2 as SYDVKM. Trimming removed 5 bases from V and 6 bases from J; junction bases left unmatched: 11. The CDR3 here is CASSLSRLAGGGNEQFF. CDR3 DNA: TGTGCCAGCAGTCTCTCCCGGCTAGCGGGAGGGGGCAATGAGCAGTTCTTC.

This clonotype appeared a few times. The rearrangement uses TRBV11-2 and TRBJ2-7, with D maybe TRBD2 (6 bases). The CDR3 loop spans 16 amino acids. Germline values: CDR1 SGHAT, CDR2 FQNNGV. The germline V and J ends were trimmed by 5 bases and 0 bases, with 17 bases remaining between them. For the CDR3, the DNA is TGTGCCAGCAGCAGAGAGAGCGGGCTGCCCTCCTACGAGCAGTACTTC. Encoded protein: CASSRESGLPSYEQYF.

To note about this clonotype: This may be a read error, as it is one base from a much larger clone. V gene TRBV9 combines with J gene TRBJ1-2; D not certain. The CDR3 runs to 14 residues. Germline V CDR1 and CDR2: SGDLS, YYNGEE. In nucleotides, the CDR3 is TGTGCCAGCAGCGTAGCTACAGACCTTAATGGCCACACCTTC. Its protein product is CASSVATDLNGHTF.

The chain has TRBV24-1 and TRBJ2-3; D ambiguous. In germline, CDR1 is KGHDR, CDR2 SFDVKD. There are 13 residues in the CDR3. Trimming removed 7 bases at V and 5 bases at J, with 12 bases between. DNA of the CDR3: TGTGCCACCAGCAGCCACACGGGAGATACGCAGTATTTT. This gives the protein CATSSHTGDTQYF.

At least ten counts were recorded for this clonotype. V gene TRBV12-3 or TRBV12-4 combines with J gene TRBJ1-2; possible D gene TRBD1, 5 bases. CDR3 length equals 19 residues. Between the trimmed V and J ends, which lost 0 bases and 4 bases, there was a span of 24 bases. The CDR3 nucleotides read TGTGCCAGCAGTTTAGCGAAGGCGTCCCGGGCAGGGAGACTCTATGGCTACACCTTC. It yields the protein CASSLAKASRAGRLYGYTF.

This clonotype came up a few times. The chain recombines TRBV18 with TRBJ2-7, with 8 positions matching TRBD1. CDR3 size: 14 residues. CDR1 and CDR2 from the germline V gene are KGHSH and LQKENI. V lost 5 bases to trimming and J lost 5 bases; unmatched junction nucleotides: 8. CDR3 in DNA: TGTGCCAGCTCAGCGCAGACAGGGGAAAACGAGCAGTACTTC. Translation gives CASSAQTGENEQYF.

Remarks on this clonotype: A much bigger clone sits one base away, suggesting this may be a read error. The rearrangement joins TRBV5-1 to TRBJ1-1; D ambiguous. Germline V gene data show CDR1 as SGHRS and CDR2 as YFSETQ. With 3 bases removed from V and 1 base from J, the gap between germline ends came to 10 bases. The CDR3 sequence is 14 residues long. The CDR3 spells CASSSPGSNTEAFF. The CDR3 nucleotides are TGCGCCAGCAGCTCGCCAGGTTCGAACACTGAAGCTTTCTTT.